This T cell receptor beta chain was recovered during a study of cytomegalovirus exposure and HLA in healthy donors. The protocol was immunoSEQ multiplex PCR, while the TCRdb copy is restricted to in-frame clones and leaves out a portion. The table includes more than 90,000 clones, 88% detected once. In germline, CDR1 is MNHEY, CDR2 SVGAGI. V shed 2 bases, J shed 7 bases, and the junction held 2 bases outside the gene matches. The CDR3 runs to 14 residues. This clone was seen a few times. The V gene is TRBV6-5, the J gene TRBJ2-1; 10 bases line up with TRBD1. The source material was PBMCs. This TCR derives from a man younger than 35 in good health and CMV-seronegative. CDR3 in DNA: TGTGCCAGCAGTTACGACAGGGGGCTGAATGAGCAGTTCTTC. It encodes CASSYDRGLNEQFF.